Shown below are 21 T cell receptor beta chains from a single sample sequenced in a study of Ad26.COV2.S vaccination and SARS-CoV-2 variants. The repertoire was sequenced with immunoSEQ multiplex PCR; TCRdb's copy has only in-frame clones and lacks some. The sample carries about 480,000 clones, about 83% recorded once. Treatment reported: 15 to 20 received Ad26.COV2.S at low or high dose, single or two shots; roughly five received placebo; per-sample allocation not given. Samples came from day 63 after the first vaccine or placebo injection. Sequencing used peripheral blood, obtained in a trial of Ad26.COV2.S vaccine versus placebo. The receptor set was obtained from a person aged 18-60 years who received the Ad26.COV2.S COVID-19 vaccine or a placebo.

The chain links TRBV28 to TRBJ2-7; D is perhaps TRBD1 or TRBD2 (5 bases each). Germline V CDR1 and CDR2: MDHEN, SYDVKM. This CDR3 spans 14 amino acids. V lost 8 bases, J lost 3 bases, and 17 bases lay in between. The CDR3 sequence is CASGTGTGYYEQYF. The CDR3 DNA reads TGTGCCAGCGGGACCGGGACGGGGTACTACGAGCAGTACTTC.

This sequence joins TRBV6-5 and TRBJ1-1; no clear D. Trimming pared 6 bases from V and 1 base from J, leaving 9 bases between. Germline V gene sequence: CDR1 MNHEY, CDR2 SVGAGI. This CDR3 contains 13 residues. The CDR3 nucleotides are TGTGCCAGCAGGTCCGTGAGGAACACTGAAGCTTTCTTT. Protein sequence: CASRSVRNTEAFF.

V usage is TRBV28 and J usage is TRBJ1-1; possibly TRBD1 for D (5 bases). The CDR3 sequence is 13 residues long. Germline loops: CDR1 MDHEN, CDR2 SYDVKM. Trimming shortened V by 6 bases and J by 4 bases, and 12 bases separated the two germline ends. The CDR3 loop is CASRRQMGTEAFF. CDR3 in DNA: TGTGCCAGCAGACGACAGATGGGCACTGAAGCTTTCTTT.

A word on this clone: A junction end diverges from the germline sequence, so it may reflect a read error. The chain carries TRBV5-1 and TRBJ1-2, with D possibly matching TRBD1 (5 bases). CDR1 is SGHRS, CDR2 YFSETQ, per germline. There are 14 residues in the CDR3. CDR3 nucleotide sequence: TGCGCCAGCAGCCCGGAGGTACAGGTCTATGGTTACACCTTC. It yields the protein CASSPEVQVYGYTF.

This chain uses TRBV10-3 with TRBJ2-5; D is perhaps TRBD1 (6 bases). The germline CDR1 and CDR2 sequences are ENHRY and SYGVKD. This CDR3 contains 16 residues. V dropped 3 bases and J dropped 4 bases, with 18 bases sitting between them. Here the CDR3 reads CAISDSAGAGGETQYF. The CDR3 DNA reads as TGTGCCATCAGTGACTCCGCAGGGGCAGGAGGAGAGACCCAGTACTTC.

The chain has TRBV11-2 and TRBJ2-7; unclear D gene. Germline V CDR1 and CDR2: SGHAT, FQNNGV. The CDR3 is made up of 13 amino acids. Between the trimmed V and J ends, which lost 5 bases and 4 bases, there was a span of 12 bases. The CDR3 loop reads CASSPRRLYEQYF. CDR3 sequence (DNA): TGTGCCAGCAGCCCCAGACGGCTTTACGAGCAGTACTTC.

This clone was seen repeatedly, ten times or more. This chain uses TRBV7-9 with TRBJ2-7, with 11 bases aligning to TRBD1. The germline CDR1 and CDR2 sequences are SEHNR and FQNEAQ (reference sequence). CDR3 length equals 16 residues. The ends lost 3 bases at V and 6 bases at J; junction bases unmatched: 10. CDR3 coding DNA: TGTGCCAGCAGCTTCGATCCGGGACAGGGGGTTGGCGAGCAGTACTTC. It yields the protein CASSFDPGQGVGEQYF. The full variable domain, with the rest looked up from reference TRBV7-9 and TRBJ2-7, is DTGVSQNPRHKITKRGQNVTFRCDPISEHNRLYWYRQTLGQGPEFLTYFQNEAQLEKSRLLSDRFSAERPKGSFSTLEIQRTEQGDSAMYLCASSFDPGQGVGEQYFGPGTRLTVT.

V gene TRBV29-1 combines with J gene TRBJ1-1, with no clear D. Per germline, CDR1 SQVTM and CDR2 ANQGSEA. The CDR3 is 11 amino acids. V was shortened by 7 bases and J by 9 bases, with 15 bases between the two germline ends. The CDR3: CSAIGRAQAFF. CDR3 DNA: TGCAGCGCGATAGGCCGGGCCCAAGCTTTCTTT.

This chain uses TRBV28 with TRBJ2-1; D uncertain. Germline CDR1 reads MDHEN; CDR2 reads SYDVKM. The length of the CDR3 is 11 residues. V was clipped by 4 bases and J by 10 bases, with 8 bases between them. CDR3 sequence (DNA): TGTGCCAGCAGTTCCAGCCTAGAGCAGTTCTTC. Translation gives CASSSSLEQFF.

This chain joins TRBV7-9 and TRBJ1-4; no clear D. CDR3 length: 14 residues. From germline, CDR1 is SEHNR and CDR2 FQNEAQ (reference sequence). Deletions cut 10 bases from V and 2 bases from J, with 14 bases between. DNA of the CDR3: TGTGCCACTAAACCCACCCCGACTAATGAAAAACTGTTTTTT. Its translation is CATKPTPTNEKLFF.

This chain connects TRBV7-2 to TRBJ1-2; maybe TRBD1 (6 bases). This CDR3 has 13 residues. V was clipped by 7 bases and J by 8 bases, with 17 bases between them. From germline, CDR1 is SGHTA and CDR2 FQGNSA. The CDR3 DNA follows: TGTGCCAGCACCACGTCGGGGGGCGGAGGCTACACCTTC. Protein product: CASTTSGGGGYTF.

The chain joins TRBV14 to TRBJ2-4; 7 positions agree with TRBD1. Germline values: CDR1 SGHDN, CDR2 FVKESK. This CDR3 has 16 residues. V lost 3 bases and J lost 3; bases outside the gene matches: 8. The CDR3 DNA reads TGTGCCAGCAGCCAGACCGGGACAGTAAACAAAAACATTCAGTACTTC. Its translation: CASSQTGTVNKNIQYF.

CDR3 protein: CATSRERAGQQYF. CDR3 nucleotide sequence: TGTGCCACCAGCAGGGAAAGGGCCGGGCAGCAGTACTTC. This chain uses TRBV15 with TRBJ2-7; D gene ambiguous. Germline values: CDR1 LNHNV, CDR2 YYDKDF (reference sequence). The ends were cut back, 3 bases at V and 8 bases at J, with 14 bases in the middle. The length of the CDR3 is 13 residues.

The chain combines TRBV7-3 with TRBJ2-2; D not certain. The length of the CDR3 is 12 residues. With 2 bases removed from V and 6 bases from J, the gap between germline ends came to 4 bases. The germline V gene has CDR1 SGHTA and CDR2 FQGTGA. CDR3 bases: TGTGCCAGCAGCTTACTTCCCGGGGAGCTGTTTTTT. Protein: CASSLLPGELFF.

This chain links TRBV5-1 with TRBJ1-1, with a possible D match to TRBD1 (6 bases). Trimming stripped 0 bases from V and 6 bases from J, with 12 bases between. The CDR3 totals 14 residues. Looked up from germline, CDR1 is SGHRS and CDR2 is YFSETQ. This CDR3 is CASSLARGGAEAFF. CDR3 coding DNA: TGCGCCAGCAGCTTGGCCAGGGGAGGGGCTGAAGCTTTCTTT.

The gene calls are TRBV10-3 and TRBJ1-1; possible D gene TRBD1, 6 bases. The CDR3 is 17 residues long. V was shortened by 6 bases and J by 5 bases, with 25 bases between the two germline ends. Germline CDR1 and CDR2: ENHRY and SYGVKD. This chain's CDR3 is CAISLDSPTSFKTEAFF. The CDR3 bases are TGTGCCATCAGCTTGGACAGTCCCACCTCTTTCAAAACTGAAGCTTTCTTT.

The J gene is TRBJ2-1, the V gene TRBV29-1; weak D call: TRBD2 (7 bases). Germline CDR1 is SQVTM and CDR2 is ANQGSEA. V lost 6 bases and J lost 4, with 22 bases in between. The CDR3 covers 16 residues. The CDR3 DNA is TGCAGCGTCGTTAATCGAGGAGCGGGACATTACAATGAGCAGTTCTTC. It codes for CSVVNRGAGHYNEQFF.

The gene calls are TRBV11-1 and TRBJ2-3, with 11 bases aligning to TRBD2. V was pared by 8 bases and J by 0 bases, with 4 bases of the junction left unmatched. The CDR3 has 15 residues. Germline V gene lookup returns CDR1 SGHAT and CDR2 FQDESV (reference sequence). DNA for the CDR3: TGTGCCAGCCAGGTAGCGGGGGGGAGCACAGATACGCAGTATTTT. This translates into CASQVAGGSTDTQYF.

CDR3 sequence reads: CASTRNNEKLFF. In nucleotides, the CDR3 is TGTGCCAGCACCAGAAATAATGAAAAACTGTTTTTT. This chain joins TRBV25-1 and TRBJ1-4; D is undetermined. This CDR3 is 12 amino acids long. Germline V lookup: CDR1 MGHDK, CDR2 SYGVNS. V was shortened by 7 bases and J by 4 bases, with 7 bases between the two germline ends.

This clone came up a few times. The V call is TRBV7-2, the J call TRBJ2-5, with D possibly being TRBD1 (5 bases). CDR3 length: 15 residues. Trimming cost V 2 bases and J 5 bases, with 15 bases left between them. The germline V gene has CDR1 SGHTA and CDR2 FQGNSA. CDR3 protein: CASSLLLRRVETQYF. CDR3 nucleotides: TGTGCCAGCAGCTTACTCCTCCGCAGGGTGGAGACCCAGTACTTC.

V is TRBV11-1 and J is TRBJ2-3, with D possibly TRBD1 on 5 matching bases. The CDR3 length is 14 residues. Per the germline V gene, CDR1 is SGHAT and CDR2 is FQDESV (reference sequence). The V and J ends lost 5 bases and 7 bases respectively, with 16 bases between them. CDR3 in DNA: TGTGCCAGCAGCCCAGAGACAGTGACTTATACGCAGTATTTT. It translates to CASSPETVTYTQYF. Full variable domain (outside the CDR3, taken from reference TRBV11-1 and TRBJ2-3): EAEVAQSPRYKITEKSQAVAFWCDPISGHATLYWYRQILGQGPELLVQFQDESVVDDSQLPKDRFSAERLKGVDSTLKIQPAELGDSAMYLCASSPETVTYTQYFGPGTRLTVL.